This T cell receptor (beta chain) was sequenced during a study of T cell responses to AZD1222 COVID-19 vaccine. This clone was observed once. As yet, its antigen is unknown. Whole-study findings and limits: Spike-specific TCRs gained breadth and depth after people received two AZD1222 doses. Repertoires in all cases were sampled only once the peak T cell response had passed.

Libraries were prepared by immunoSEQ multiplex PCR; TCRdb keeps only in-frame clonotypes and omits some of them. This sample yields over 120,000 clones, of which about 93% are seen a single time; under 4% belongs to the top ten. V was cut by 3 bases and J by 4 bases, with 7 bases left in between. CDR3 size: 13 residues. The chain couples TRBV12-3 or TRBV12-4 to TRBJ1-3; unclear D gene. The sequencing here drew on peripheral blood, taken on day 0 of AZD1222 vaccination. The clonotype was recovered from an adult in good health. The chain's CDR3 is CASSFAGGNTIYF. DNA for the CDR3: TGTGCCAGCAGTTTCGCAGGAGGAAACACCATATATTTT.